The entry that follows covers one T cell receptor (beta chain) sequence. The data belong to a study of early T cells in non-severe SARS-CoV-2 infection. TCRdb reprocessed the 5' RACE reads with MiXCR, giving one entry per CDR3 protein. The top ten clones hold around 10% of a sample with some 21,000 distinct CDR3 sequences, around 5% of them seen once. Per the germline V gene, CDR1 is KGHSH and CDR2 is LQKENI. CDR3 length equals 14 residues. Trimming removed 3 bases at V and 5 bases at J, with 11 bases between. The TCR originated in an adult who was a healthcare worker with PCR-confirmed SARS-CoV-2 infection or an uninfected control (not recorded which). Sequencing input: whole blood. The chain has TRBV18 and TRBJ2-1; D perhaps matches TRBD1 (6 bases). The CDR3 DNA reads TGTGCCAGCTCACCGTCAGGGGCCGACAATGAGCAGTTCTTC. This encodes CASSPSGADNEQFF.